Below, one T cell receptor beta chain is given with its context. Its target is not known. This specimen comes from a study of cytomegalovirus exposure and HLA in healthy donors. Overall study: Approximately 81% of some 390 genotyped donors fell in the Caucasian-associated ancestry cluster.

The PCR used 60 Vbeta and 13 Jbeta primers. Repertoires were generated with immunoSEQ multiplex PCR, while TCRdb's copy carries only in-frame clones and drops some. Of 150,000 to 200,000 clones in the sample, 75% to 85% were seen once. The CDR3 length is 13 residues. V was trimmed by 6 bases and J by 2 bases, leaving 10 bases between them. Germline CDR1 MNHNY, CDR2 SVGAGI (reference sequence). Overall study findings and caveats: The authors reported that TCR beta sequences could predict HLA-A and HLA-B alleles. These predictions were accurate for most subjects in the first cohort. Later work found that TCR association rates differed between HLA loci; DRB1 had the most and HLA-C the fewest. The records held CMV serostatus as the only immune exposure information.

Sequenced sample: PBMCs. This chain links TRBV6-6 with TRBJ1-2; D ambiguous. This TCR was recovered from a man aged 30 to 39 in good health and CMV-seropositive. The CDR3 DNA sequence: TGTGCCAGCAGAGAGAATCTCAACTATGGCTACACCTTC. Amino acids: CASRENLNYGYTF.